These 29 T cell receptor beta chains originate from one sample sequenced in a study of shared clonotypes between healthy human individuals. Using immunoSEQ multiplex PCR, the repertoire was profiled, and TCRdb retains in-frame clones only, with some absent. This repertoire shows about 2 million clones, over 85% found once; its top ten account for more than 0.1%. The material sequenced was naive CD4+ T cells sorted from blood. The subset denotes: CD45RA+ positively selected. These receptors came from a man younger than 30 in good health.

J is TRBJ1-2 and V is TRBV13; maybe TRBD1 (5 bases). This CDR3 comprises 13 residues. The V gene's germline CDR1 is PRHDT and CDR2 FYEKMQ (reference sequence). The germline V and J ends were trimmed by 8 bases and 0 bases, with 10 bases remaining between them. The CDR3 spells CASLLRANYGYTF. CDR3 nucleotides: TGTGCCAGCCTCCTCAGGGCTAACTATGGCTACACCTTC.

The genes are TRBV7-9 and TRBJ2-1, with D unresolved. The CDR3 is 16 residues long. V was clipped by 4 bases and J by 8 bases, with 21 bases between them. Germline-derived CDR1 and CDR2 are SEHNR and FQNEAQ (reference sequence). The CDR3 DNA follows: TGTGCCAGCAGCTCAAAAAACCACGGGTCTTTGGATGAGCAGTTCTTC. Translating it yields CASSSKNHGSLDEQFF.

The chain is built from TRBV2 and TRBJ2-1, with 11 bases aligning to TRBD2. V was clipped by 7 bases and J by 0 bases; unmatched bases: 8. This CDR3 has 17 amino acids. Germline V gene lookup returns CDR1 SNHLY and CDR2 FYNNEI. The CDR3 sequence: CASTGTSGPSSYNEQFF. CDR3 nucleotide sequence: TGTGCCAGCACGGGGACTAGCGGCCCTAGCTCCTACAATGAGCAGTTCTTC.

The CDR3 nucleotides are TGCGCCAGCAGCCAAGATTCACATGGGGGTACAGGGGGGACTGGCACAGATACGCAGTATTTT. Its translation is CASSQDSHGGTGGTGTDTQYF. The gene calls are TRBV4-3 and TRBJ2-3, with 8 bases fitting TRBD1. V lost 0 bases to trimming and J lost 1 base; unmatched junction nucleotides: 18. Germline CDR1 reads LGHNA; CDR2 reads YSLEER. CDR3 length equals 21 residues.

The chain is built from TRBV5-1 and TRBJ1-5; D remains unclear. The CDR3 length is 14 residues. The germline CDR1 and CDR2 sequences are SGHRS and YFSETQ. V gave up 0 bases and J gave up 3 bases, with 7 bases separating them. The CDR3 here is CASSLGGINQPQHF. CDR3 DNA: TGCGCCAGCAGCTTGGGTGGGATCAATCAGCCCCAGCATTTT.

The CDR3 protein is CASSGTSASSYNEQFF. The DNA of the CDR3 is TGTGCCAGCAGTGGGACTAGCGCGAGCTCCTACAATGAGCAGTTCTTC. This sequence joins TRBV28 and TRBJ2-1, with 10 positions matching TRBD2. Looked up from germline, CDR1 is MDHEN and CDR2 is SYDVKM. V trimming: 5 bases; J trimming: 0 bases; junction bases outside the gene matches: 4. The CDR3 is 16 residues long.

This clone is a singleton in its sample. The rearrangement links TRBV7-9 to TRBJ1-2; 10 bases agree with TRBD1. Germline CDR1 and CDR2: SEHNR and FQNEAQ (reference sequence). The CDR3 totals 16 residues. J gave up 3 bases and V 6 bases, and 10 bases lay outside the gene matches. This chain's CDR3 is CASRRPAGTGDYGYTF. CDR3 sequence (DNA): TGTGCCAGCAGACGACCCGCCGGGACAGGGGACTATGGCTACACCTTC. Variable domain in full (rest from reference TRBV7-9 and TRBJ1-2): DTGVSQNPRHKITKRGQNVTFRCDPISEHNRLYWYRQTLGQGPEFLTYFQNEAQLEKSRLLSDRFSAERPKGSFSTLEIQRTEQGDSAMYLCASRRPAGTGDYGYTFGSGTRLTVV.

The CDR3 region has the DNA TGCGCCAGCAGCTTGTTGGGACTGCTCCAAGAGACCCAGTACTTC. Protein product: CASSLLGLLQETQYF. The V call is TRBV5-1, the J call TRBJ2-5; possible D gene TRBD2, 6 bases. Trimming removed 1 base at V and 1 base at J, with 11 bases between. Germline V gives CDR1 SGHRS, CDR2 YFSETQ. The CDR3 has 15 residues. Filled out from reference TRBV5-1 and TRBJ2-5, the complete variable domain reads KAGVTQTPRYLIKTRGQQVTLSCSPISGHRSVSWYQQTPGQGLQFLFEYFSETQRNKGNFPGRFSGRQFSNSRSEMNVSTLELGDSALYLCASSLLGLLQETQYFGPGTRLLVL.

Of note for this clone: A clone one base away is much larger, so this may be a read error. The rearrangement uses TRBV28 and TRBJ1-5, with D uncertain. The V end was cut by 5 bases, the J end by 3 bases, with 11 bases between. CDR3 size: 14 residues. Per germline, CDR1 MDHEN and CDR2 SYDVKM. The CDR3 loop is CASSLVDPNQPQHF. The CDR3 region has the DNA TGTGCCAGCAGTCTGGTGGATCCCAATCAGCCCCAGCATTTT.

The rearrangement uses TRBV19 and TRBJ2-1; 9 bases line up with TRBD2. The CDR3 sequence is 14 residues long. Trimming at V came to 4 bases and at J to 5 bases, leaving 3 bases not matched to a gene. Germline V lookup: CDR1 LNHDA, CDR2 SQIVND (reference sequence). The CDR3 spells CASSNLAGNNEQFF. The CDR3 DNA reads TGTGCCAGTAGTAACCTAGCGGGGAACAATGAGCAGTTCTTC.

J is TRBJ1-1 and V is TRBV10-3, with a possible D match to TRBD1 (5 bases). Germline V gives CDR1 ENHRY, CDR2 SYGVKD. This CDR3 is built from 15 residues. V dropped 4 bases and J dropped 2 bases, with 14 bases sitting between them. CDR3 nucleotides: TGTGCCATCAGTGGCTCAGGGCAGAGCAACACTGAAGCTTTCTTT. This codes for CAISGSGQSNTEAFF.

This chain's CDR3 is CASSPDLFSGQYF. For the CDR3, the DNA is TGTGCCAGCAGCCCCGACTTGTTCTCGGGGCAGTACTTC. The V and J genes are TRBV7-2 and TRBJ2-7; D unclear. There are 13 residues in the CDR3. The germline gives CDR1 SGHTA, CDR2 FQGNSA. V was clipped by 5 bases and J by 9 bases, with 17 bases between them.

This clone came up many times. The identical CDR3 is also encoded by other nucleotide sequences in the sample. V is TRBV27 and J is TRBJ2-7; 7 positions match TRBD1. This CDR3 region has 15 residues. Germline V CDR1 and CDR2: MNHEY, SMNVEV (reference sequence). V shed 2 bases and J 2 bases; nucleotides not matched to a gene: 6. The CDR3 DNA is TGTGCCAGCAGTTTAAAGCCCCAGGGGGCCTACGAGCAGTACTTC. Translating it yields CASSLKPQGAYEQYF.

This clone was counted only a few times. Additional DNA sequences in this sample encode the identical CDR3. V is TRBV2 and J is TRBJ1-5; no reliable D call. V was pared by 5 bases and J by 2 bases, with 7 bases between. Germline loops: CDR1 SNHLY, CDR2 FYNNEI. This CDR3 comprises 13 residues. CDR3 in DNA: TGTGCCAGCAGTCTCCGGGGCAATCAGCCCCAGCATTTT. Protein product: CASSLRGNQPQHF.

This sequence joins TRBV18 and TRBJ1-3; D not resolved. Germline CDR1 and CDR2: KGHSH and LQKENI. The CDR3 contains 16 residues. The ends were cut back, 2 bases at V and 0 bases at J, with 11 bases in the middle. CDR3 residues: CASSPAVLSSGNTIYF. For the CDR3, the DNA is TGTGCCAGCTCACCAGCAGTCCTAAGCTCTGGAAACACCATATATTTT.

The chain joins TRBV5-1 to TRBJ1-2; 9 bases match TRBD1. The CDR3 runs 15 residues. V shed 2 bases, J shed 3 bases, and the junction held 5 bases outside the gene matches. Germline lookup yields CDR1 SGHRS and CDR2 YFSETQ. The chain's CDR3 is CASSFTGGIDYGYTF. CDR3 nucleotide sequence: TGCGCCAGCAGCTTTACAGGGGGCATAGACTATGGCTACACCTTC. Looking up the rest from reference TRBV5-1 and TRBJ1-2 gives the full variable domain: KAGVTQTPRYLIKTRGQQVTLSCSPISGHRSVSWYQQTPGQGLQFLFEYFSETQRNKGNFPGRFSGRQFSNSRSEMNVSTLELGDSALYLCASSFTGGIDYGYTFGSGTRLTVV.

The chain carries TRBV5-4 and TRBJ2-6; perhaps TRBD1 as D (6 bases). CDR1 is SGHNT and CDR2 is YYREEE in the germline V gene (reference sequence). V was clipped by 4 bases and J by 3 bases, with 14 bases between them. This CDR3 has 16 residues. CDR3 sequence (DNA): TGTGCCAGCAGCATTGAGACAGGCTTTGGGGCCAACGTCCTGACTTTC. Protein product: CASSIETGFGANVLTF.

The V call is TRBV9, the J call TRBJ2-3; TRBD2 matches at 8 bases. This CDR3 is built from 16 residues. V was clipped by 0 bases and J by 3 bases; unmatched bases: 6. Germline assignment: CDR1 SGDLS and CDR2 YYNGEE. CDR3 DNA sequence: TGTGCCAGCAGCGTAGTCGGTAGCGGGATGACAGATACGCAGTATTTT. Amino acid sequence: CASSVVGSGMTDTQYF.

The chain uses TRBV6-1 and TRBJ2-1; 9 positions match TRBD2. The CDR3 is 14 residues long. Per germline, CDR1 MNHNS and CDR2 SASEGT. After removal of 4 bases from V and 7 bases from J, the junction contained 5 bases not matched to a gene. CDR3 in amino acids: CASSARTSVNEQFF. In nucleotides, the CDR3 is TGTGCCAGCAGTGCTAGGACTAGCGTTAATGAGCAGTTCTTC.

Worth noting for this clone: One junction end disagrees with the germline gene, perhaps due to a read error. The chain links TRBV6-5 to TRBJ1-3; possibly TRBD1 for D (6 bases). Looked up from germline, CDR1 is MNHEY and CDR2 is SVGAGI. This CDR3 is 13 amino acids long. The CDR3 DNA reads as TGTGCCAGCAGTTACGGACAGTGGAACATCATATATTTT. It is translated as CASSYGQWNIIYF.

V and J are TRBV5-6 and TRBJ1-4; 7 bases are shared with TRBD1. From germline, CDR1 is SGHDT and CDR2 YYEEEE. V lost 4 bases and J lost 4; bases outside the gene matches: 7. The CDR3 sequence is 15 residues long. The chain's CDR3 is CASSPRTGNNEKLFF. CDR3 DNA sequence: TGTGCCAGCAGCCCCAGGACAGGAAATAATGAAAAACTGTTTTTT.

To note about this clone: This sample includes further DNA sequences coding for the same CDR3. CDR3 bases: TGTGCCAGCAGTAGGGGCCCGCGGGAGACCCAGTACTTC. Encoded protein: CASSRGPRETQYF. The chain links TRBV6-5 to TRBJ2-5, with D perhaps matching TRBD1 (5 bases). The CDR3 has 13 residues. Trimming stripped 5 bases from V and 5 bases from J, with 12 bases between. The germline CDR1 and CDR2 sequences are MNHEY and SVGAGI.

V usage is TRBV27 and J usage is TRBJ2-1; no clear D gene. This CDR3 contains 16 residues. Between the trimmed V and J ends, which lost 0 bases and 3 bases, there was a span of 12 bases. Germline CDR1 is MNHEY and CDR2 is SMNVEV (reference sequence). This CDR3 is CASSLSIGINYNEQFF. CDR3 nucleotide sequence: TGTGCCAGCAGTTTATCGATAGGGATCAACTACAATGAGCAGTTCTTC.

The chain couples TRBV27 to TRBJ2-7; 7 bases are a match to TRBD1. With V trimmed by 6 bases and J by 3 bases, 8 bases remained unmatched. This CDR3 is 14 amino acids long. Germline V gene sequence: CDR1 MNHEY, CDR2 SMNVEV (reference sequence). CDR3: CASSPSRQGYEQYF. In DNA, the CDR3 is TGTGCCAGCAGCCCCTCACGACAGGGCTACGAGCAGTACTTC.

The rearrangement uses TRBV30 and TRBJ1-4; D is uncertain. Germline CDR1 is GTSNPN and CDR2 is SVGIG (reference sequence). Trimming pared 1 base from V and 3 bases from J, leaving 12 bases between. This CDR3 spans 15 amino acids. The DNA of the CDR3 is TGTGCCTGGAGTGGGCCCCGTTATGCTAATGAAAAACTGTTTTTT. This gives the protein CAWSGPRYANEKLFF.

This sequence joins TRBV28 and TRBJ1-1; D unresolved. The CDR3 sequence is 11 residues long. V lost 5 bases and J 8 bases, leaving 9 bases between the germline ends. Germline loops: CDR1 MDHEN, CDR2 SYDVKM. The CDR3 DNA sequence: TGTGCCAGCAGTGAGTACGGAGAAGCTTTCTTT. Encoded protein: CASSEYGEAFF.

This rearrangement joins TRBV5-1 to TRBJ1-2; D is ambiguous. CDR1 and CDR2 from the germline V gene are SGHRS and YFSETQ. This CDR3 spans 16 amino acids. V was pared by 0 bases and J by 0 bases, with 12 bases between. The CDR3 DNA reads as TGCGCCAGCAGCTTGGCGTACCCTCAGTCTAACTATGGCTACACCTTC. This gives the protein CASSLAYPQSNYGYTF.

The V call is TRBV6-5, the J call TRBJ2-7; weak D call: TRBD1 (6 bases). Germline V gene sequence: CDR1 MNHEY, CDR2 SVGAGI. V was pared by 5 bases and J by 4 bases, with 18 bases between. The CDR3 covers 15 residues. CDR3 loop: CASSPRDRLGYEQYF. Written as DNA, the CDR3 is TGTGCCAGCAGTCCCCGAGACAGGCTAGGGTACGAGCAGTACTTC.

In regard to this clone: Other DNA sequences in this sample translate to the same CDR3. This rearrangement joins TRBV5-1 to TRBJ2-1, with D tentatively TRBD2 (6 bases). The CDR3 sequence is 13 residues long. Between the trimmed V and J ends, which lost 0 bases and 7 bases, there was a span of 8 bases. Germline values: CDR1 SGHRS, CDR2 YFSETQ. CDR3 bases: TGCGCCAGCAGCTTGGCCCGGGGGAATGAGCAGTTCTTC. Translation: CASSLARGNEQFF.